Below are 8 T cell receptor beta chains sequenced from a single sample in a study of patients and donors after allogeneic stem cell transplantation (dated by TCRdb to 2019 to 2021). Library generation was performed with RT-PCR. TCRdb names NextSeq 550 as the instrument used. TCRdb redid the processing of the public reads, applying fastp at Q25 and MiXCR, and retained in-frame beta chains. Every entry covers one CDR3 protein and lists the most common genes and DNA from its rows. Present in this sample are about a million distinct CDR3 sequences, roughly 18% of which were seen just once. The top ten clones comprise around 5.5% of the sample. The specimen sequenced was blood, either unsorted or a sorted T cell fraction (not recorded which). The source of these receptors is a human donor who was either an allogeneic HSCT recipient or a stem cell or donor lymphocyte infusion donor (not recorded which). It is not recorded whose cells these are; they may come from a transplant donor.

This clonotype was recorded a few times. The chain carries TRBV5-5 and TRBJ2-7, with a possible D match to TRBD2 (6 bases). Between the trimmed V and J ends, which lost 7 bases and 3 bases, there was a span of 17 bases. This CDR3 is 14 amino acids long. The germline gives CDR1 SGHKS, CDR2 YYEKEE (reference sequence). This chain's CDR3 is CASGTSISIYEQYF. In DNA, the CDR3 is TGTGCCAGCGGAACTAGCATCTCTATCTACGAGCAGTACTTC.

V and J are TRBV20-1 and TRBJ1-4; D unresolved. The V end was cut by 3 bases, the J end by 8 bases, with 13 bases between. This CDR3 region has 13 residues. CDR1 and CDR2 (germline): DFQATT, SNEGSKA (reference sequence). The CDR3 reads CSASLGSREKLFF. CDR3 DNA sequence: TGCAGTGCTAGTTTGGGTTCGAGGGAAAAACTGTTTTTT.

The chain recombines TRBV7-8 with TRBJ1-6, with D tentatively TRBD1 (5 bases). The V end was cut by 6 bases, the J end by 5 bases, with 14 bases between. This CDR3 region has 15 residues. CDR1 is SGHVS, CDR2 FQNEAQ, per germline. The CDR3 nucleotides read TGTGCCAGCAGTAGAGGAGGGACGGATAATTCACCCCTCCACTTT. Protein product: CASSRGGTDNSPLHF.

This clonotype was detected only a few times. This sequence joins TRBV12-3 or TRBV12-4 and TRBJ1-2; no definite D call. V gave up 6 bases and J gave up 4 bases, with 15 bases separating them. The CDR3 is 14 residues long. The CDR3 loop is CASRPARGRYGYTF. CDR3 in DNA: TGTGCCAGCAGGCCCGCCCGAGGTCGCTATGGCTACACCTTC.

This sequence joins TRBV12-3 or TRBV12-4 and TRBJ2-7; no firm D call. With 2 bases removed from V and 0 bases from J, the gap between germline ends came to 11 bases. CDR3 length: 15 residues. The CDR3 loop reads CASSLYVGPSYEQYF. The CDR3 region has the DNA TGTGCCAGCAGTTTATACGTCGGGCCCTCCTACGAGCAGTACTTC.

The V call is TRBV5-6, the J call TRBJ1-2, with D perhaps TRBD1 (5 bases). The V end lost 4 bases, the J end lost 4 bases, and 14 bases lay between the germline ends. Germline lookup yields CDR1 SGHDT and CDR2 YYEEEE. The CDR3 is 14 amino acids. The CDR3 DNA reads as TGTGCCAGCAGCCCTGGGGCTAGTCTCTATGGCTACACCTTC. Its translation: CASSPGASLYGYTF. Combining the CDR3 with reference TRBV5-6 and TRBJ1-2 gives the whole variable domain DAGVTQSPTHLIKTRGQQVTLRCSPKSGHDTVSWYQQALGQGPQFIFQYYEEEERQRGNFPDRFSGHQFPNYSSELNVNALLLGDSALYLCASSPGASLYGYTFGSGTRLTVV.

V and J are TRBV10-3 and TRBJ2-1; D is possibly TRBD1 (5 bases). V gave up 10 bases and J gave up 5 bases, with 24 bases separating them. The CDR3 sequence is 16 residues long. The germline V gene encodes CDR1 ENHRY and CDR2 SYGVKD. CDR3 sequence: CATLRQRNQANNEQFF. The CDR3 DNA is TGTGCCACCTTACGACAGCGCAATCAGGCGAACAATGAGCAGTTCTTC.

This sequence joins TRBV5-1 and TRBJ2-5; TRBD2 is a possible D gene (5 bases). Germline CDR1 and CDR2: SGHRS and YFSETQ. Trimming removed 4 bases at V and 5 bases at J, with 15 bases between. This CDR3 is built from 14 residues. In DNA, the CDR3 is TGCGCCAGCAGCCGGACCACTAGTTCGGAGACCCAGTACTTC. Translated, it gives CASSRTTSSETQYF.